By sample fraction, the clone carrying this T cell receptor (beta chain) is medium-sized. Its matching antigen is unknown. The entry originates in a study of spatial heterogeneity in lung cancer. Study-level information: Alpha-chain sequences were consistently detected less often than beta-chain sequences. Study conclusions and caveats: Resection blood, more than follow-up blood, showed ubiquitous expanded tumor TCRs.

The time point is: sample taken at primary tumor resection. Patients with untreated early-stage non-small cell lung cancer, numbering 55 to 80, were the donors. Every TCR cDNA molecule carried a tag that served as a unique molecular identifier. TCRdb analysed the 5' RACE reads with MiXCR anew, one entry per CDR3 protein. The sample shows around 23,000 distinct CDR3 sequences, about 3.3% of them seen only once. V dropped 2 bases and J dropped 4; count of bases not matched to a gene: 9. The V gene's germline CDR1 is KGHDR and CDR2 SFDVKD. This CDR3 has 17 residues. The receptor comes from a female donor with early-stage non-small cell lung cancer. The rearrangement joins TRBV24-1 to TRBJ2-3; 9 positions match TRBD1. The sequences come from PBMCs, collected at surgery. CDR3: CATSDSSDRGFADTQYF. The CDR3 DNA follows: TGTGCCACCAGTGATTCCAGTGACAGGGGGTTCGCAGATACGCAGTATTTT.